This entry features one T cell receptor (beta chain) sequence. The data originate from a study of blood T cell repertoires in COVID-19. Study background: Whether acute or convalescent, the COVID-19 samples came from the United States, Italy and Spain. The cDNA or gDNA used as material had been derived from T cells, B-cell-depleted T cells, or PBMCs.

The CDR3 extends over 19 amino acids. V dropped 1 base and J dropped 3; count of bases not matched to a gene: 13. The germline V gene encodes CDR1 MGHRA and CDR2 YSYEKL. In the study's own analysis: Nucleated cell number was recorded as an estimate derived from reference gene primer amplification. The protocol was immunoSEQ multiplex PCR, while the TCRdb copy is restricted to in-frame clones and leaves out a portion. That table is the source of V, J and clone size, and D and trimming were worked out from the DNA. The sample has around 150,000 clones, about nine tenths seen once. Enrollment of patients from Seattle took place during active infection, with longitudinal follow-up.

This receptor was taken from a human donor with COVID-19, enrolled during active disease. The donor label of this sample is uncertain. The sample comprised peripheral blood. The genes are TRBV4-1 and TRBJ1-1; 11 bases agree with TRBD1. CDR3 in DNA: TGCGCCAGCAGCCAAGCAGGGAGTTGGACAGGGGGCGGGTACACTGAAGCTTTCTTT. Protein: CASSQAGSWTGGGYTEAFF.